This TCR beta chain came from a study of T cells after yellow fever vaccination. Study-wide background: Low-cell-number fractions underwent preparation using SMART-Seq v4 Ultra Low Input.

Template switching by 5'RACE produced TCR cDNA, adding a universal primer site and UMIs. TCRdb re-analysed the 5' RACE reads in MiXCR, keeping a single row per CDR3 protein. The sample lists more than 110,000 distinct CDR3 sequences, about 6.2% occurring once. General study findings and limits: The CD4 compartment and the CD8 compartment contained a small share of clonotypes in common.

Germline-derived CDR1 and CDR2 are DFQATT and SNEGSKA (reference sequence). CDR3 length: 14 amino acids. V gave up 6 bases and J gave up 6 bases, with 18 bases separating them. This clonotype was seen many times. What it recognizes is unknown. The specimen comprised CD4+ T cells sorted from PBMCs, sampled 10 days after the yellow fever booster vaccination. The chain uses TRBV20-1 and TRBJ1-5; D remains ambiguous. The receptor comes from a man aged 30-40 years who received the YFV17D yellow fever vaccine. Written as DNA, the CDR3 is TGCAGTGCCAGTAGGTGGGCGAAAAGTCAGCCCCAGCATTTT. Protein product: CSASRWAKSQPQHF.